This is a list of T cell receptor beta chains from one sample in a study of T cells in Graves' hyperthyroidism and ophthalmopathy. TCRdb reprocessed the multiplex PCR reads with MiXCR, giving one entry per CDR3 protein. The repertoire holds about 200,000 distinct CDR3 sequences, roughly a sixth seen once, with roughly 49% in the top ten. Sequenced sample: blood. Receptors originate from a woman aged 45-59 years with Graves' hyperthyroidism. CDR3s include the opening cysteine and the closing phenylalanine or tryptophan. Each record gives: CDR3 protein, CDR3 DNA, clone size, J gene, V gene, D gene. The D gene is left open where the match is weak. Size tells how often a clone was seen (once, few, many) or the class of an expanded clone, and some rows leave it out.

CDR3: CASSPGTSGRITYNEQFF
DNA: TGTGCCAGCTCACCCGGGACTAGCGGGAGGATCACCTACAATGAGCAGTTCTTC
size: many
J: TRBJ2-1
V: TRBV18
D: TRBD2

CDR3: CASSQQLAGGPEQFF
DNA: TGTGCCAGCAGCCAACAACTAGCGGGAGGACCTGAGCAGTTCTTC
size: many
J: TRBJ2-1
V: TRBV3-1
D: TRBD2

CDR3: CASSGQIDTQYF
DNA: TGTGCCAGCAGTGGGCAGATTGATACGCAGTATTTT
size: many
J: TRBJ2-3
V: TRBV6-1
D: -

CDR3: CASSPGGGTQYF
DNA: TGTGCCAGCAGCCCCGGGGGGGGGACGCAGTATTTT
size: -
J: TRBJ2-3
V: TRBV7-3
D: TRBD2

CDR3: CASIDYDRLEYGYTF
DNA: TGTGCCAGCATCGATTACGACAGATTAGAGTATGGCTACACCTTC
size: -
J: TRBJ1-2
V: TRBV12-3/TRBV12-4
D: -

CDR3: CASSYSWSSGRGETQYF
DNA: TGTGCCAGCAGTTACAGTTGGTCTAGCGGGAGAGGGGAGACCCAGTACTTC
size: -
J: TRBJ2-5
V: TRBV6-2/TRBV6-3
D: TRBD2

CDR3: CASSLSEGEPLHF
DNA: TGTGCCAGCAGTTTATCGGAGGGAGAACCCCTCCACTTT
size: many
J: TRBJ1-6
V: TRBV27
D: -

CDR3: CASSTAYEYGYTF
DNA: TGTGCCAGCAGCACAGCCTATGAGTATGGCTACACCTTC
size: many
J: TRBJ1-2
V: TRBV7-2
D: -

CDR3: CASSDRGPQYF
DNA: TGTGCCAGCAGTGACAGGGGCCCGCAGTATTTT
size: many
J: TRBJ2-3
V: TRBV6-1
D: -

CDR3: CASRDRTAGDYEQYF
DNA: TGTGCCAGTAGGGACCGGACGGCTGGGGACTACGAGCAGTACTTC
size: -
J: TRBJ2-7
V: TRBV19
D: -

CDR3: CASSRVSYEQYF
DNA: TGTGCCAGCAGTCGCGTTTCCTACGAGCAGTACTTC
size: many
J: TRBJ2-7
V: TRBV28
D: -

CDR3: CASSLGTGVDEQFF
DNA: TGTGCCAGCAGCTTGGGGACAGGGGTGGATGAGCAGTTCTTC
size: many
J: TRBJ2-1
V: TRBV7-9
D: TRBD1

CDR3: CASSFRLGQGTQPQHF
DNA: TGTGCCAGCAGTTTCCGACTAGGACAGGGCACCCAGCCCCAGCATTTT
size: many
J: TRBJ1-5
V: TRBV27
D: TRBD1

CDR3: CASSQDHTNTGELFF
DNA: TGCGCCAGCAGCCAAGATCATACGAACACCGGGGAGCTGTTTTTT
size: -
J: TRBJ2-2
V: TRBV4-1
D: -

CDR3: CASSFNTVSYEQYF
DNA: TGTGCCAGCAGCTTCAATACAGTCTCCTACGAGCAGTACTTC
size: -
J: TRBJ2-7
V: TRBV7-2
D: -

CDR3: CASSTGVRTDTQYF
DNA: TGTGCCAGTAGTACAGGGGTAAGAACAGATACGCAGTATTTT
size: many
J: TRBJ2-3
V: TRBV19
D: -

CDR3: CAWRLAAGNQPQHF
DNA: TGTGCCTGGAGACTAGCAGCGGGGAATCAGCCCCAGCATTTT
size: many
J: TRBJ1-5
V: TRBV30
D: -

CDR3: CASSLAGLGYEQYF
DNA: TGCGCCAGCAGTTTAGCGGGACTAGGCTACGAGCAGTACTTC
size: -
J: TRBJ2-7
V: TRBV27
D: TRBD2

CDR3: CASSPQGLAEETQYF
DNA: TGTGCTAGCAGCCCGCAAGGACTAGCGGAAGAGACCCAGTACTTC
size: many
J: TRBJ2-5
V: TRBV7-7
D: TRBD2

CDR3: CASSLLATGPRGYTF
DNA: TGTGCCAGCAGTTTATTGGCGACAGGCCCGAGAGGCTACACCTTC
size: many
J: TRBJ1-2
V: TRBV27
D: -

CDR3: CASSGNLAGTYEQYF
DNA: TGTGCCAGCAGCGGGAACCTAGCGGGAACCTACGAGCAGTACTTC
size: many
J: TRBJ2-7
V: TRBV6-2/TRBV6-3
D: TRBD2

CDR3: CASSYSSADLYEQCF
DNA: TGTGCCAGCAGTTACTCGTCGGCGGACCTTTACGAGCAGTGCTTC
size: -
J: TRBJ2-7
V: TRBV6-6
D: -

CDR3: CASAGLAVSDTQYF
DNA: TGTGCCAGCGCGGGACTAGCGGTATCAGATACGCAGTATTTT
size: few
J: TRBJ2-3
V: TRBV19
D: TRBD2

CDR3: CSVEDKRWHGYTF
DNA: TGCAGCGTTGAAGACAAACGGTGGCATGGCTACACCTTC
size: many
J: TRBJ1-2
V: TRBV29-1
D: -

CDR3: CASSRLAGGPGTDTQYF
DNA: TGCGCCAGCAGCCGACTAGCGGGAGGGCCCGGCACAGATACGCAGTATTTT
size: many
J: TRBJ2-3
V: TRBV5-1
D: TRBD2

CDR3: CASSPEGAITGELFF
DNA: TGTGCCAGCAGTCCGGAGGGGGCTATCACCGGGGAGCTGTTTTTT
size: many
J: TRBJ2-2
V: TRBV12-3/TRBV12-4
D: -

CDR3: CASSETRLAAQYF
DNA: TGTGCCAGCAGTGAAACTCGACTAGCGGCGCAGTATTTT
size: few
J: TRBJ2-3
V: TRBV6-1
D: TRBD2

CDR3: CASSSRQGGYEQYF
DNA: TGTGCCAGTAGTAGCCGACAGGGAGGCTACGAGCAGTACTTC
size: -
J: TRBJ2-7
V: TRBV19
D: -

CDR3: CASSSGARGYYNEQFF
DNA: TGTGCCAGCAGCTCGGGGGCTAGAGGGTACTACAATGAGCAGTTCTTC
size: few
J: TRBJ2-1
V: TRBV6-1
D: -

CDR3: CASSVNPISEAFF
DNA: TGTGCCAGCAGCGTAAACCCTATAAGTGAAGCTTTCTTT
size: many
J: TRBJ1-1
V: TRBV9
D: -

CDR3: CASSFRQGTSPLHF
DNA: TGTGCCAGCAGTTTTCGGCAGGGAACTTCACCCCTCCACTTT
size: -
J: TRBJ1-6
V: TRBV27
D: -

CDR3: CSVAEGGGELFF
DNA: TGCAGCGTCGCGGAGGGAGGCGGGGAGCTGTTTTTT
size: few
J: TRBJ2-2
V: TRBV29-1
D: -

CDR3: CASSPGGVSNTEAFF
DNA: TGTGCCAGCAGCCCAGGAGGGGTATCCAACACTGAAGCTTTCTTT
size: many
J: TRBJ1-1
V: TRBV7-3
D: -

CDR3: CASSPPGQGFPFF
DNA: TGTGCCAGCTCACCTCCGGGACAGGGGTTCCCTTTCTTT
size: many
J: TRBJ1-1
V: TRBV18
D: TRBD1

CDR3: CASALNPGGEGEKLFF
DNA: TGCGCCAGCGCCTTGAATCCGGGGGGAGAAGGAGAAAAACTGTTTTTT
size: many
J: TRBJ1-4
V: TRBV5-1
D: -

CDR3: CSADRSSKAFF
DNA: TGCAGCGCGGACAGGTCGTCTAAAGCTTTCTTT
size: many
J: TRBJ1-1
V: TRBV29-1
D: TRBD1

CDR3: CNVEVAGTNTDTQYF
DNA: TGCAACGTTGAGGTAGCGGGGACGAACACAGATACGCAGTATTTT
size: -
J: TRBJ2-3
V: TRBV29-1
D: TRBD2

CDR3: CASTKGPSYLTDTQYF
DNA: TGTGCCAGCACCAAGGGTCCTAGCTACCTCACAGATACGCAGTATTTT
size: many
J: TRBJ2-3
V: TRBV6-1
D: -

CDR3: CSARDNEQFF
DNA: TGCAGTGCTAGAGACAATGAGCAGTTCTTC
size: many
J: TRBJ2-1
V: TRBV20-1
D: -

CDR3: CASSPQIRDSSTDTQYF
DNA: TGTGCCAGCTCACCACAGATACGGGACAGTAGCACAGATACGCAGTATTTT
size: -
J: TRBJ2-3
V: TRBV18
D: TRBD1

CDR3: CASSLVGQGADEQFF
DNA: TGTGCCAGCAGTTTAGTCGGACAGGGGGCGGATGAGCAGTTCTTC
size: few
J: TRBJ2-1
V: TRBV12-3/TRBV12-4
D: TRBD1

CDR3: CSATPTQGSHSPLHF
DNA: TGCAGTGCTACGCCGACACAGGGCAGTCATTCACCCCTCCACTTT
size: many
J: TRBJ1-6
V: TRBV20-1
D: -

CDR3: CASSRPTTGTGYEQYF
DNA: TGTGCCAGCAGCCGACCGACCACCGGGACAGGCTACGAGCAGTACTTC
size: -
J: TRBJ2-7
V: TRBV3-1
D: TRBD1

CDR3: CSVLGQTAPVTQYF
DNA: TGCAGCGTTCTAGGACAAACTGCCCCAGTTACGCAGTATTTT
size: many
J: TRBJ2-3
V: TRBV29-1
D: -

CDR3: CASREQGYNSPLHF
DNA: TGTGCCAGCAGAGAACAGGGATATAATTCACCCCTCCACTTT
size: many
J: TRBJ1-6
V: TRBV27
D: -

CDR3: CASSISLQVGNQPQHF
DNA: TGTGCCAGTAGTATATCCCTACAGGTGGGGAATCAGCCCCAGCATTTT
size: -
J: TRBJ1-5
V: TRBV19
D: -

CDR3: CASSIDWGTDTQYF
DNA: TGTGCCAGTAGTATAGATTGGGGAACAGATACGCAGTATTTT
size: few
J: TRBJ2-3
V: TRBV19
D: -